Listed below are T cell receptor beta chains from one sample, sequenced in a study of blood T cell repertoires in COVID-19. Data came from immunoSEQ multiplex PCR; TCRdb stores just in-frame clones and leaves some out. The profile shows about 160,000 clones, roughly 84% of them singletons. The sequenced sample consisted of peripheral blood. Source of these receptors: a woman of 80 years or more with active or convalescent COVID-19. CDR3s include the opening cysteine and the closing phenylalanine or tryptophan. A D gene is named only where the DNA matches it firmly.

V gene	J gene	D gene	CDR3 protein
TRBV20-1	TRBJ2-5	.	CSAARGETQYF
TRBV5-1	TRBJ2-5	.	CASSLPDQETQYF
TRBV2	TRBJ1-2	.	CASTEGVSISGYTF
TRBV5-1	TRBJ2-3	TRBD2	CASSSSLSGSTDTQYF
TRBV6-5	TRBJ1-6	.	CASNPGGANSPLHF
TRBV30	TRBJ2-7	.	CAWNWAGREQYF
TRBV30	TRBJ1-6	.	CAWSVWAGDNSPLHF
TRBV6-5	TRBJ1-1	.	CASSYSRGSTEAFF
TRBV18	TRBJ2-5	TRBD2	CASSPTSGRDETQYF
TRBV25-1	TRBJ1-6	.	CASSTGRGLFNSPLHF
TRBV5-6	TRBJ1-5	.	CASSVRGADQPQHF
TRBV18	TRBJ2-5	TRBD1	CASSQDRGVETQYF
TRBV27	TRBJ1-2	.	CASSKGGNYGYTF
TRBV5-4	TRBJ2-7	TRBD2	CASRRFLAGDYEQYF
TRBV9	TRBJ1-1	TRBD1	CASSVEGQANTEAFF
TRBV6-5	TRBJ1-5	TRBD1	CASSPVTGDDQPQHF
TRBV5-1	TRBJ1-3	.	CASSLSQRGGNTIYF
TRBV18	TRBJ2-7	.	CASSPMVSTYEQYF
TRBV3-1/TRBV3-2	TRBJ1-1	.	CASSHLDTEAFF
TRBV7-3	TRBJ2-1	TRBD2	CASSPSGLENNEQFF
TRBV27	TRBJ1-3	.	CASSLPNGDGNTIYF
TRBV12-2	TRBJ1-1	.	CASRLAMAMNTEAFF
TRBV7-9	TRBJ2-7	TRBD1	CASSGDPSRGSSYEQYF
TRBV4-1	TRBJ1-4	.	CASSQDRRYRTVNEKLFF
TRBV4-2	TRBJ2-7	TRBD2	CASSQEEGLPVGQYF
TRBV9	TRBJ2-5	TRBD2	CASSPRAVAGGGETQYF